What follows is one TCR beta chain and its context. Its cognate antigen is unknown. The data belong to a study of T cell responses to AZD1222 COVID-19 vaccine. Overall study results and limits: Receipt of two AZD1222 doses was followed by a rise in Spike-specific TCR breadth and depth. Within unmutated variant regions lay the reported targets of nearly half of spike-specific TCRs. Repertoires were obtained only post-peak T cell response.

Libraries were prepared by immunoSEQ multiplex PCR; TCRdb keeps only in-frame clonotypes and omits some of them. The sample consists of about 120,000 clones, about nine tenths of them appearing once. Material: peripheral blood, obtained 28 days after the second AZD1222 dose. The receptor's source is an adult who received the AZD1222 COVID-19 vaccine.

This chain's CDR3 is CASSLDREGQPQHF. CDR3 nucleotides: TGTGCCAGCAGCTTAGACAGGGAGGGTCAGCCCCAGCATTTT. The V call is TRBV7-9, the J call TRBJ1-5; a possible D gene is TRBD1 (6 bases). The length of the CDR3 is 14 residues. Trimming pared 1 base from V and 6 bases from J, leaving 10 bases between. Germline V gene lookup returns CDR1 SEHNR and CDR2 FQNEAQ (reference sequence).